A selection of T cell receptor beta chains follows, all from one sample in a study of beta chain features in type 1 diabetes. Clones were read by immunoSEQ multiplex PCR, and TCRdb kept only the in-frame ones, dropping some. Here the sample spans around 430,000 clones, approximately 30% being singletons. Sequencing input: naive CD4+ T cells from blood. These receptor sequences come from a young man in good health. CDR3s include the opening cysteine and the closing phenylalanine or tryptophan. Each record gives: D gene, clone size, V gene, J gene, CDR3 DNA, CDR3 protein. The D gene is left open where the match is weak. Size is stated for part of the rows, as once, few or many counts, or as a class when the clone is expanded.

d_call: -; clone_size: -; v_call: TRBV30; j_call: TRBJ1-1; cdr3_nt: TGTGCCTGGAGTGTTGGCGGGGAAGCTTTCTTT; cdr3_aa: CAWSVGGEAFF
d_call: -; clone_size: -; v_call: TRBV28; j_call: TRBJ2-7; cdr3_nt: TGTGCCAGCGGTGAGCTCTACGAGCAGTACTTC; cdr3_aa: CASGELYEQYF
d_call: TRBD1; clone_size: -; v_call: TRBV2; j_call: TRBJ2-7; cdr3_nt: TGTGCCAGCAGTTCCCAGATGGGACAGTTGACCGAGCAGTACTTC; cdr3_aa: CASSSQMGQLTEQYF
d_call: -; clone_size: -; v_call: TRBV11-2; j_call: TRBJ1-4; cdr3_nt: TGTGCCAGCAGCAGGGATCATAATGAAAAACTGTTTTTT; cdr3_aa: CASSRDHNEKLFF
d_call: TRBD1; clone_size: -; v_call: TRBV7-2; j_call: TRBJ2-1; cdr3_nt: TGTGCCAGCAGCTTATCCAGACAGGGGGCAGGGAACGAGCAGTTCTTC; cdr3_aa: CASSLSRQGAGNEQFF
d_call: -; clone_size: few; v_call: TRBV7-9; j_call: TRBJ2-7; cdr3_nt: TGTGCCAGCAGCTTAGCCTCAGGGTGGGAGTACTTC; cdr3_aa: CASSLASGWEYF
d_call: -; clone_size: -; v_call: TRBV29-1; j_call: TRBJ2-7; cdr3_nt: TGCAGCGTGGGGGACGGATCCTACGAGCAGTACTTC; cdr3_aa: CSVGDGSYEQYF
d_call: TRBD1; clone_size: -; v_call: TRBV29-1; j_call: TRBJ2-7; cdr3_nt: TGCAGCGTCGTTATTCCGGGACAGGGCTACGAGCAGTACTTC; cdr3_aa: CSVVIPGQGYEQYF
d_call: -; clone_size: -; v_call: TRBV5-4; j_call: TRBJ2-7; cdr3_nt: TGTGCCAGCAGCTTGGCCGGGACGGCTACCTACGAGCAGTACTTC; cdr3_aa: CASSLAGTATYEQYF
d_call: -; clone_size: -; v_call: TRBV29-1; j_call: TRBJ1-2; cdr3_nt: TGCAGCGTTGAAGGCCTGGTAGTTCCTGATGGCTACACCTTC; cdr3_aa: CSVEGLVVPDGYTF
d_call: -; clone_size: -; v_call: TRBV29-1; j_call: TRBJ2-5; cdr3_nt: TGCAGCGTTGGCAGCCTGCAAGAGACCCAGTACTTC; cdr3_aa: CSVGSLQETQYF
d_call: -; clone_size: -; v_call: TRBV30; j_call: TRBJ1-5; cdr3_nt: TGTGCCTGGAGTATGGGCAGCAATCAGCCCCAGCATTTT; cdr3_aa: CAWSMGSNQPQHF
d_call: TRBD1; clone_size: -; v_call: TRBV7-9; j_call: TRBJ1-2; cdr3_nt: TGTGCCAGCAGTACGGGACAGGGGTATGGCTACACCTTC; cdr3_aa: CASSTGQGYGYTF
d_call: -; clone_size: -; v_call: TRBV7-2; j_call: TRBJ2-3; cdr3_nt: TGTGCCAGCAGTTTTGGGCCCTTTTCCACAGATACGCAGTATTTT; cdr3_aa: CASSFGPFSTDTQYF
d_call: TRBD2; clone_size: once; v_call: TRBV10-3; j_call: TRBJ2-5; cdr3_nt: TGTGCCATCAGTAAATCCGGGACTAGCGGCCAAGAGACCCAGTACTTC; cdr3_aa: CAISKSGTSGQETQYF
d_call: TRBD2; clone_size: few; v_call: TRBV10-3; j_call: TRBJ2-7; cdr3_nt: TGTGCCATCGCGGTAGCGGGAGGGCCCAACGAGCAGTACTTC; cdr3_aa: CAIAVAGGPNEQYF
d_call: -; clone_size: -; v_call: TRBV28; j_call: TRBJ1-4; cdr3_nt: TGTGCCAGCACTCTTCCCCGGCAGCCTAGTGAAAAACTGTTTTTT; cdr3_aa: CASTLPRQPSEKLFF
d_call: -; clone_size: few; v_call: TRBV7-9; j_call: TRBJ2-7; cdr3_nt: TGTGCCAGCAGCTTAGCACAGGGCAGGTACGAGCAGTACTTC; cdr3_aa: CASSLAQGRYEQYF
d_call: -; clone_size: once; v_call: TRBV30; j_call: TRBJ2-7; cdr3_nt: TGTGCCTTGGATAGGGGCGCAGGGGACGGCGAGCAGTACTTC; cdr3_aa: CALDRGAGDGEQYF
d_call: -; clone_size: few; v_call: TRBV19; j_call: TRBJ1-1; cdr3_nt: TGTGCCAGTAGTATGAGGACAGTGCAAACTGAAGCTTTCTTT; cdr3_aa: CASSMRTVQTEAFF
d_call: -; clone_size: -; v_call: TRBV9; j_call: TRBJ2-3; cdr3_nt: TGTGCCAGCAGCGTAGCTACTGGGGGAGATACGCAGTATTTT; cdr3_aa: CASSVATGGDTQYF
d_call: TRBD2; clone_size: -; v_call: TRBV20-1; j_call: TRBJ2-7; cdr3_nt: TGCAGTCTCCGGACTAGCTACGAGCAGTACTTC; cdr3_aa: CSLRTSYEQYF
d_call: -; clone_size: few; v_call: TRBV30; j_call: TRBJ1-2; cdr3_nt: TGTGCCTGCCCCGGGACACCAAACTATGGCTACACCTTC; cdr3_aa: CACPGTPNYGYTF
d_call: -; clone_size: -; v_call: TRBV14; j_call: TRBJ2-6; cdr3_nt: TGTGCCAGCAGCCAAGTCAAAGTCCTGCCGACATTTCTCTCTGGGGCCAACGTCCTGACTTTC; cdr3_aa: CASSQVKVLPTFLSGANVLTF
d_call: -; clone_size: -; v_call: TRBV7-9; j_call: TRBJ1-5; cdr3_nt: TGTGCCAGCAGCTTAGCTACCGGGGATTGGGATCAGCCCCAGCATTTT; cdr3_aa: CASSLATGDWDQPQHF
d_call: -; clone_size: few; v_call: TRBV30; j_call: TRBJ2-1; cdr3_nt: TGTGCCGCCGCACTCAGGGGGGTTTACAATGAGCAGTTCTTC; cdr3_aa: CAAALRGVYNEQFF
d_call: -; clone_size: -; v_call: TRBV5-1; j_call: TRBJ2-1; cdr3_nt: TGCGCCAGCAGCCTGCTGGACTCGAGCTCCTACAATGAGCAGTTCTTC; cdr3_aa: CASSLLDSSSYNEQFF
d_call: -; clone_size: -; v_call: TRBV5-1; j_call: TRBJ2-3; cdr3_nt: TGCGCCAGCAGCTTGGCCATAGAGGGGACAGATACGCAGTATTTT; cdr3_aa: CASSLAIEGTDTQYF
d_call: -; clone_size: few; v_call: TRBV10-3; j_call: TRBJ2-1; cdr3_nt: TGTGCCATCAGGTCAGCGGACAGTCATGAGCAGTTCTTC; cdr3_aa: CAIRSADSHEQFF
d_call: -; clone_size: few; v_call: TRBV29-1; j_call: TRBJ2-3; cdr3_nt: TGCAGCGTGGTCAGTGGACCCGGAGGTAGCACAGATACGCAGTATTTT; cdr3_aa: CSVVSGPGGSTDTQYF
d_call: -; clone_size: few; v_call: TRBV28; j_call: TRBJ2-1; cdr3_nt: TGTGCCAGCACCCACCTAGTCGGCCATGAGCAGTTCTTC; cdr3_aa: CASTHLVGHEQFF
d_call: -; clone_size: few; v_call: TRBV6-1; j_call: TRBJ2-7; cdr3_nt: TGTGCCAGCAGTGAGGGGTCAGGGACCCTCTACGAGCAGTACTTC; cdr3_aa: CASSEGSGTLYEQYF
d_call: TRBD2; clone_size: few; v_call: TRBV29-1; j_call: TRBJ2-1; cdr3_nt: TGCAGCGTCTCGGGACTAGCGGGAGGGAATGAGCAGTTCTTC; cdr3_aa: CSVSGLAGGNEQFF
d_call: TRBD1; clone_size: few; v_call: TRBV2; j_call: TRBJ2-7; cdr3_nt: TGTGCCAGCAGGGCAGTTGATGGGGACAGATACGAGCAGTACTTC; cdr3_aa: CASRAVDGDRYEQYF
d_call: -; clone_size: few; v_call: TRBV9; j_call: TRBJ2-5; cdr3_nt: TGTGCCAGCAGCGCGCAGGGACAAGAGACCCAGTACTTC; cdr3_aa: CASSAQGQETQYF
d_call: -; clone_size: -; v_call: TRBV30; j_call: TRBJ2-5; cdr3_nt: TGTGCCTGGAGAAGGGATGAAGAGACCCAGTACTTC; cdr3_aa: CAWRRDEETQYF
d_call: -; clone_size: -; v_call: TRBV30; j_call: TRBJ2-7; cdr3_nt: TGTGCCTGGAGTGTACGGGGTCCCAAGCAGTACTTC; cdr3_aa: CAWSVRGPKQYF
d_call: -; clone_size: -; v_call: TRBV5-1; j_call: TRBJ2-7; cdr3_nt: TGCGCCAGCAGCTTGGGGTGGGGCACCACCTACGAGCAGTACTTC; cdr3_aa: CASSLGWGTTYEQYF
d_call: TRBD2; clone_size: few; v_call: TRBV5-1; j_call: TRBJ2-3; cdr3_nt: TGCGCCAGCAGCTTGGACGGGACTAGCGGGGATACGCAGTATTTT; cdr3_aa: CASSLDGTSGDTQYF
d_call: -; clone_size: -; v_call: TRBV30; j_call: TRBJ1-1; cdr3_nt: TGTGCCTGGCTGGACGGGCTCCGACAGAACTTGAACACTGAAGCTTTCTTT; cdr3_aa: CAWLDGLRQNLNTEAFF
d_call: -; clone_size: -; v_call: TRBV6-1; j_call: TRBJ2-3; cdr3_nt: TGTGCCAGCAGTGAAGTACCCACAGATACGCAGTATTTT; cdr3_aa: CASSEVPTDTQYF
d_call: -; clone_size: few; v_call: TRBV7-9; j_call: TRBJ2-1; cdr3_nt: TGTGCCAGCAGCTTCGGGTGGGGTGCGGAGAGCTCCTACAATGAGCAGTTCTTC; cdr3_aa: CASSFGWGAESSYNEQFF
d_call: TRBD1; clone_size: few; v_call: TRBV30; j_call: TRBJ2-2; cdr3_nt: TGTGCCTATGACAGGGAAGCCGGGGAGCTGTTTTTT; cdr3_aa: CAYDREAGELFF
d_call: TRBD1; clone_size: few; v_call: TRBV29-1; j_call: TRBJ2-1; cdr3_nt: TGCAGCGTCGACAGGGGTCTCAATGAGCAGTTCTTC; cdr3_aa: CSVDRGLNEQFF
d_call: -; clone_size: few; v_call: TRBV4-2; j_call: TRBJ2-5; cdr3_nt: TGTGCCAGCAGCCAAGGGTACCAAGAGACCCAGTACTTC; cdr3_aa: CASSQGYQETQYF
d_call: TRBD2; clone_size: -; v_call: TRBV9; j_call: TRBJ2-5; cdr3_nt: TGTGCCAGCAGCGTAGCCGGCGGGAGGGCCGGGGAGACCCAGTACTTC; cdr3_aa: CASSVAGGRAGETQYF